Below, 19 T cell receptor beta chains from the same sample are listed, as sequenced in a study of T-cell reconstitution after alpha-beta-depleted transplantation in children. Library preparation (for TCRbeta) was performed with unique molecular identifiers. TCRdb fed the PCR reads into MiXCR, producing one record per CDR3 protein. The profile shows around 530,000 distinct CDR3 sequences, 30% to 35% of them singletons. The material was PBMCs from the stem cell graft donor, obtained from the stem cell graft. The receptors here all came from a human donor who donated a stem cell graft to a child with aplastic anemia.

This CDR3 is CASSLGAGDEQYV. CDR3 DNA sequence: TGTGCCAGCAGCTTAGGGGCCGGGGACGAGCAGTACGTC. The genes are TRBV7-9 and TRBJ2-7, with a tentative D call TRBD2 (5 bases). V lost 1 base to trimming and J lost 5 bases, with 9 bases between them. The CDR3 is 13 residues long. Germline values: CDR1 SEHNR, CDR2 FQNEAQ (reference sequence).

This clonotype occurred a few times. This chain connects TRBV18 to TRBJ2-7; TRBD1 or TRBD2 may be the D gene (5 bases each). Deletions cut 3 bases from V and 3 bases from J, with 9 bases between. The CDR3 consists of 13 residues. Germline V lookup: CDR1 KGHSH, CDR2 LQKENI. CDR3 sequence: CASSPGPYYEQYF. CDR3 nucleotides: TGTGCCAGCTCACCGGGACCGTACTACGAGCAGTACTTC.

Here the CDR3 reads CASTRTGGFYGYTF. The CDR3 DNA reads as TGTGCCAGCACCCGTACGGGGGGATTTTATGGCTACACCTTC. V is TRBV25-1 and J is TRBJ1-2, with D maybe TRBD1 (5 bases). The V gene lost 7 bases and the J gene lost 5 bases, with 17 bases spanning the gap. The CDR3 length is 14 residues. Germline loops: CDR1 MGHDK, CDR2 SYGVNS.

This clonotype has at least ten counts. The V call is TRBV5-4, the J call TRBJ2-6; weak D call: TRBD2 (5 bases). The CDR3 extends over 18 amino acids. In germline, CDR1 is SGHNT, CDR2 YYREEE (reference sequence). Trimming left V 0 bases short and J 4 bases short, with 17 bases between. The CDR3 loop reads CASSLGHRGRLGANVLTF. The CDR3 nucleotides are TGTGCCAGCAGCTTGGGCCATCGGGGAAGGCTGGGGGCCAACGTCCTGACTTTC.

The chain employs TRBV7-2 and TRBJ1-4, with 7 bases identical to TRBD1. CDR1 SGHTA and CDR2 FQGNSA come from the germline V gene. V gave up 6 bases and J gave up 5 bases; unmatched junction bases: 6. The CDR3 sequence is 14 residues long. The DNA of the CDR3 is TGTGCCAGCAGGCCGGGACAGAGAAATGAAAAACTGTTTTTT. Residues: CASRPGQRNEKLFF.

The chain combines TRBV4-1 with TRBJ2-1, with TRBD1 matching 7 bases. This CDR3 spans 14 amino acids. Germline-derived CDR1 and CDR2 are MGHRA and YSYEKL. Trimming removed 3 bases from V and 5 bases from J; junction bases left unmatched: 4. The CDR3 DNA sequence: TGCGCCAGCAGCCACGACAGGGCAAACAATGAGCAGTTCTTC. Translation: CASSHDRANNEQFF.

The chain couples TRBV7-2 to TRBJ1-2, with a tentative D call TRBD1 (5 bases). The CDR3 loop spans 14 amino acids. The V end lost 4 bases, the J end lost 2 bases, and 11 bases lay between the germline ends. Germline V gene data show CDR1 as SGHTA and CDR2 as FQGNSA. The CDR3 region has the DNA TGTGCCAGCAGCTCCGGGGCGGGGAACTATGGCTACACCTTC. Residues: CASSSGAGNYGYTF.

The chain couples TRBV6-5 to TRBJ2-5, with a tentative D call TRBD2 (5 bases). Trimming stripped 2 bases from V and 4 bases from J, with 5 bases between. The V gene's germline CDR1 is MNHEY and CDR2 SVGAGI. The length of the CDR3 is 12 residues. This CDR3 is CASSYGGETQYF. CDR3 coding DNA: TGTGCCAGCAGTTACGGAGGAGAGACCCAGTACTTC.

The chain links TRBV5-5 to TRBJ2-3; D might be TRBD2 (5 bases). This CDR3 is built from 15 residues. Trimming removed 3 bases from V and 1 base from J, with 12 bases in between. Germline values: CDR1 SGHKS, CDR2 YYEKEE (reference sequence). This CDR3 is CASSSSGIGTDTQYF. The CDR3 coding sequence is TGTGCCAGCAGCTCGTCCGGGATAGGCACAGATACGCAGTATTTT.

The table lists this clonotype with a count of one. The chain joins TRBV30 to TRBJ2-3; D gene uncertain. The CDR3 loop spans 16 amino acids. CDR1 GTSNPN and CDR2 SVGIG come from the germline V gene (reference sequence). V lost 2 bases and J lost 0, with 15 bases in between. The CDR3 reads CAWSRIRATSTDTQYF. The CDR3 DNA is TGTGCCTGGAGTAGAATAAGGGCCACTAGCACAGATACGCAGTATTTT. Variable domain in full (rest from reference TRBV30 and TRBJ2-3): SQTIHQWPATLVQPVGSPLSLECTVEGTSNPNLYWYRQAAGRGLQLLFYSVGIGQISSEVPQNLSASRPQDRQFILSSKKLLLSDSGFYLCAWSRIRATSTDTQYFGPGTRLTVL.

This clonotype was detected a few times. The chain carries TRBV20-1 and TRBJ2-1; D gene uncertain. With 1 base removed from V and 7 bases from J, the gap between germline ends came to 8 bases. This CDR3 is built from 12 residues. CDR1 is DFQATT and CDR2 is SNEGSKA in the germline V gene (reference sequence). CDR3 region: CSARALGNEQFF. The CDR3 nucleotides are TGCAGTGCTAGAGCGCTAGGTAATGAGCAGTTCTTC.

This clonotype has only a few counts. The chain joins TRBV6-1 to TRBJ2-4, with D tentatively TRBD1 (6 bases). The CDR3 totals 14 residues. V lost 6 bases and J lost 4, with 13 bases in between. Germline V gene lookup returns CDR1 MNHNS and CDR2 SASEGT. The CDR3 sequence is CASSLQGQKNIQYF. The CDR3 DNA reads TGTGCCAGCAGCCTACAGGGCCAGAAAAACATTCAGTACTTC.

This chain joins TRBV5-1 and TRBJ2-1, with 12 bases matching TRBD2. The CDR3 contains 16 residues. J was trimmed by 10 bases and V by 3 bases; bases with no gene match: 11. CDR1 and CDR2 from the germline V gene are SGHRS and YFSETQ. DNA of the CDR3: TGCGCCAGCAGCTCCGGACTAGCGGGACGAGGGGAGGAGCAGTTCTTC. Encoded protein: CASSSGLAGRGEEQFF.

CDR3 residues: CASSPRVSGNTIYF. As DNA, the CDR3 is TGTGCCAGCAGCCCTAGAGTCTCTGGAAACACCATATATTTT. The J gene is TRBJ1-3, the V gene TRBV7-6, with no clear D. Deletions cut 5 bases from V and 0 bases from J, with 8 bases between. Germline values: CDR1 SGHVS, CDR2 FNYEAQ. CDR3 size: 14 residues.

This clonotype was found a few times. The chain carries TRBV24-1 and TRBJ2-1; D uncertain. V was shortened by 4 bases and J by 9 bases, with 12 bases between the two germline ends. Germline CDR1 reads KGHDR; CDR2 reads SFDVKD. The CDR3 spans 13 residues. CDR3 coding DNA: TGTGCCACCAGTGACCGCCGACTGACTGAGCAGTTCTTC. Encoded protein: CATSDRRLTEQFF.

The chain uses TRBV27 and TRBJ2-2; 7 bases map to TRBD1. Losses at the gene ends were 9 bases for V and 3 bases for J; bases not matched to a gene: 4. This CDR3 has 13 amino acids. The germline V gene encodes CDR1 MNHEY and CDR2 SMNVEV (reference sequence). The CDR3 coding sequence is TGTGCCAGTACAGGGGCCTACACCGGGGAGCTGTTTTTT. It specifies CASTGAYTGELFF.

This rearrangement joins TRBV6-1 to TRBJ2-2, with D uncertain. The CDR3 totals 14 residues. V was pared by 6 bases and J by 2 bases, with 10 bases between. Germline loops: CDR1 MNHNS, CDR2 SASEGT. In DNA, the CDR3 is TGTGCCAGCAGCCACAAGCCAAACACCGGGGAGCTGTTTTTT. Amino acids: CASSHKPNTGELFF.

The chain employs TRBV7-2 and TRBJ2-2; the D is unclear. This CDR3 contains 16 residues. With 0 bases removed from V and 5 bases from J, the gap between germline ends came to 13 bases. Germline values: CDR1 SGHTA, CDR2 FQGNSA. CDR3 nucleotides: TGTGCCAGCAGCTTAGCCCGAAGCGTGGGGACCGGGGAGCTGTTTTTT. Its protein product is CASSLARSVGTGELFF.

This clonotype came up a few times. The rearrangement links TRBV7-9 to TRBJ2-2; D gene unclear. This CDR3 is built from 11 residues. V lost 7 bases and J 6 bases, leaving 6 bases between the germline ends. The germline gives CDR1 SEHNR, CDR2 FQNEAQ (reference sequence). The CDR3 nucleotides read TGTGCCAGCAACCCCTCCGGGGAGCTGTTTTTT. Encoded protein: CASNPSGELFF.